The subject of this entry is one T cell receptor beta chain. Its antigen is as yet unknown. The CDR3 covers 16 residues. The trim removed 4 bases at V and 1 base at J, leaving 8 bases unmatched. CDR1 is MNHEY, CDR2 SMNVEV, per germline (reference sequence). Libraries were prepared by immunoSEQ multiplex PCR; TCRdb keeps only in-frame clonotypes and omits some of them. The table has around 120,000 clones, 85% to 95% seen once. The data were taken from a study of graft-versus-host responses after intestinal transplantation. For the study at large: Those transplanted obtained multivisceral, liver-intestinal, or isolated intestinal grafts. The whole recipient group had anti-thymocyte globulin induction followed by tacrolimus and steroids for around 3 years. Overall study results and limits: Early post-transplant declines in HvG were associated with peak levels of circulating GvH clones. Recipient-marrow GvH clones were detected, some having first appeared in ileum or blood.

The sample consisted of unstimulated CD8+ T cells sorted from spleen or lymph node cells, taken before intestinal transplant. The origin of this receptor is a human donor who received an intestinal transplant. V gene TRBV27 combines with J gene TRBJ2-7; 9 nucleotides align to TRBD1. The CDR3 spells CASSSLPGQGSYEQYF. CDR3 bases: TGTGCCAGCAGTTCACTCCCGGGACAGGGTTCCTACGAGCAGTACTTC.